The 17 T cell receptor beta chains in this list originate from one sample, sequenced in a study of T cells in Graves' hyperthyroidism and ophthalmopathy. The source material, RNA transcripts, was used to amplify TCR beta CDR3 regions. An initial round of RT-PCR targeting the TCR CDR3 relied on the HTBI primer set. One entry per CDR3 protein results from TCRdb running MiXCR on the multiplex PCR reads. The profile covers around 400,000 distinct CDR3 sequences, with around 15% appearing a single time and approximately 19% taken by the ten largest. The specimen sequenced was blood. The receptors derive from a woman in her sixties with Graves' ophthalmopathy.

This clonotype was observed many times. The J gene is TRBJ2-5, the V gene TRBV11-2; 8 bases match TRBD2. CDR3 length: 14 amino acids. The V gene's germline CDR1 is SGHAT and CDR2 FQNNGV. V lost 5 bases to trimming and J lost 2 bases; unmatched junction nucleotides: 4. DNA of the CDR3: TGTGCCAGCAGCCCCAGACTAGCGCAAGAGACCCAGTACTTC. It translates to CASSPRLAQETQYF.

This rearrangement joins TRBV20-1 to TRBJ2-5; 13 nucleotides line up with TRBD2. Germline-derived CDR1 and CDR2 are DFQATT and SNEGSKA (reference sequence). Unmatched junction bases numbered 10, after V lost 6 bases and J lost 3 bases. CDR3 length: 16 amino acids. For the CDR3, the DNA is TGCAGTGCCCTGGGGACTAGCGGGAAAAAAAAAGAGACCCAGTACTTC. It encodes CSALGTSGKKKETQYF.

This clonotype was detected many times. This CDR3 is CASSQVLAGVNEQFF. CDR3 in DNA: TGTGCCAGCAGCCAAGTACTAGCGGGAGTAAATGAGCAGTTCTTC. The V call is TRBV3-1, the J call TRBJ2-1; TRBD2 agrees at 11 bases. The CDR3 is 15 residues long. CDR1 and CDR2 from the germline V gene are LGHDT and YNNKEL (reference sequence). Trimming cost V 1 base and J 7 bases; bases outside gene matches: 3.

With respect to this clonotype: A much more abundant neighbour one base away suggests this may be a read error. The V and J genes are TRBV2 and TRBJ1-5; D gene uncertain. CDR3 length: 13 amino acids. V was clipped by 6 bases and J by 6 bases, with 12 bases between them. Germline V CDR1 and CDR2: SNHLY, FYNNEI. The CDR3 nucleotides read TGTGCCAGCAGCCCTATGGGGAGTCAGCCCCAGCATTTT. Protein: CASSPMGSQPQHF.

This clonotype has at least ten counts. DNA of the CDR3: TGTGCCATCTCGCCCAGTGGGCAGGGTGACGAGCAGTACTTC. It translates to CAISPSGQGDEQYF. The V and J genes are TRBV10-3 and TRBJ2-7, with D maybe TRBD1 (5 bases). The germline V gene encodes CDR1 ENHRY and CDR2 SYGVKD. The CDR3 has 14 amino acids. Trimming shortened V by 8 bases and J by 5 bases, and 19 bases separated the two germline ends.

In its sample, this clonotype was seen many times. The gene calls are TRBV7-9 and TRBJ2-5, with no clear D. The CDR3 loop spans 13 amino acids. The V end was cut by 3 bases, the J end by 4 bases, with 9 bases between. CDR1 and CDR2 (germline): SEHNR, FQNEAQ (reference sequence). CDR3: CASSFGNAETQYF. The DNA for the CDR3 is TGTGCCAGCAGCTTTGGGAACGCAGAGACCCAGTACTTC.

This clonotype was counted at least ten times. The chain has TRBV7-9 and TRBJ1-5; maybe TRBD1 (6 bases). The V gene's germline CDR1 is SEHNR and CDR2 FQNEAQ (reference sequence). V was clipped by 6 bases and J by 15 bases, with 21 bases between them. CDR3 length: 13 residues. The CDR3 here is CASRDRESAPAHF. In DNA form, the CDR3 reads TGTGCCAGCAGGGACAGAGAATCAGCCCCAGCGCATTTT.

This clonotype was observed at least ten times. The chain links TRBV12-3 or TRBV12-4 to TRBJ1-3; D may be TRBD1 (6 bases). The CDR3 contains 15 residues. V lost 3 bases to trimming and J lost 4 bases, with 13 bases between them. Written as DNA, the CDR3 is TGTGCCAGCAGTTTGGGGGGCGCGCAAGGAAACACCATATATTTT. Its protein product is CASSLGGAQGNTIYF.

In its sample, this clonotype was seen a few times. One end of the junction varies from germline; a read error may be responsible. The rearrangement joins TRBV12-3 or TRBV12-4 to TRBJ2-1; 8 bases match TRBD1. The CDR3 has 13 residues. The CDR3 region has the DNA TGTGCCGGCAGGACCTCAGGGGGCGGTGAGCAGTTCTTC. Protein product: CAGRTSGGGEQFF.

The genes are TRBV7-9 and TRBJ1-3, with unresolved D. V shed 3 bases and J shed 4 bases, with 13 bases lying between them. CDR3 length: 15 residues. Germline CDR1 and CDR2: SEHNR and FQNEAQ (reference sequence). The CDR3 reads CASSLSAVTGNTIYF. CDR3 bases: TGTGCCAGCAGCTTGTCTGCAGTAACAGGAAACACCATATATTTT.

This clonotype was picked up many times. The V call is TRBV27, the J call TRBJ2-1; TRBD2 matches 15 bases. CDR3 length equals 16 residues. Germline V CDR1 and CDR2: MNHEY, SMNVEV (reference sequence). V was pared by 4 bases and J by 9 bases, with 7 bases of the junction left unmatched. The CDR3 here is CASSSGLAGGPGEQFF. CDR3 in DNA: TGTGCCAGCAGTTCCGGACTAGCGGGAGGGCCGGGTGAGCAGTTCTTC.

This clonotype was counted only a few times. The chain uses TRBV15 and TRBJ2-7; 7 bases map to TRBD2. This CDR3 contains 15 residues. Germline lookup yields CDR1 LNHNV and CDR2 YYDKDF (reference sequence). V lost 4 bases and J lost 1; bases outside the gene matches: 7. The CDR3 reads CATSTPRGLSYEQYF. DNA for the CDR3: TGTGCCACCAGCACTCCGCGGGGACTATCCTACGAGCAGTACTTC.

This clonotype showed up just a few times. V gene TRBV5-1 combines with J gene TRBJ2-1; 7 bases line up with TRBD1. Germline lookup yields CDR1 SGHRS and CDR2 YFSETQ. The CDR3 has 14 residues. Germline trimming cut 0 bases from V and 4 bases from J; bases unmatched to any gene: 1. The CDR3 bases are TGCGCCAGCAGCTTGGAGGGACAGTACAATGAGCAGTTCTTC. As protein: CASSLEGQYNEQFF.

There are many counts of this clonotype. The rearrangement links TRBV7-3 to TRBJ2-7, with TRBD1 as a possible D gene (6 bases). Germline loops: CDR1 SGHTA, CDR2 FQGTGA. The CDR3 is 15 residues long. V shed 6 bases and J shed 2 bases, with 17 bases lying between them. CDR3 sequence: CASSVQGQRAYEQYF. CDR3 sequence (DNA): TGTGCCAGCAGTGTTCAGGGACAACGGGCCTACGAGCAGTACTTC.

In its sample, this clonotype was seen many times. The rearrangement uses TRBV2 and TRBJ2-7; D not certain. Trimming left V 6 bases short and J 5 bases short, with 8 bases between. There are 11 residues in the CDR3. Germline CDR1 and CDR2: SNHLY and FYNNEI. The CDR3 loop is CASRPAHEQYF. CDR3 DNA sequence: TGTGCCAGCAGGCCGGCCCACGAGCAGTACTTC.

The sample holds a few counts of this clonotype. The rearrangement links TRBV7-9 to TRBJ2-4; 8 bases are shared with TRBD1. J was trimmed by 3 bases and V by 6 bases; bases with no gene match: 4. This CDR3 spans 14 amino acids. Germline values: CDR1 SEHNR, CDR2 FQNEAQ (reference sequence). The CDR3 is CASRGQAGKNIQYF. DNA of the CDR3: TGTGCCAGCAGGGGACAGGCAGGCAAAAACATTCAGTACTTC.

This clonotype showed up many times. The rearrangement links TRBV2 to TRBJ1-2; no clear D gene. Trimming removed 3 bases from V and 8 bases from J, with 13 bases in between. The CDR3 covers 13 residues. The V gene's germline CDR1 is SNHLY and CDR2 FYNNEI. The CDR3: CASSEGGLGGYTF. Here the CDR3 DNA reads TGTGCCAGCAGTGAGGGCGGACTTGGGGGCTACACCTTC.